Following are 25 T cell receptor beta chains from one sample sequenced in a study of shared clonotypes between healthy human individuals. Naive CD8 cells lacked CD45RO, underwent positive selection for CCR7 and left out terminally differentiated effector memory CD45RA+ cells. Repertoires were generated with immunoSEQ multiplex PCR, while TCRdb's copy carries only in-frame clones and drops some. The data show about 2 million clones, with roughly 95% seen just once and approximately 1% held by the top ten. The sequenced sample was naive CD8+ T cells sorted from blood. These TCRs come from a man younger than 35 in good health.

This CDR3 is CASIRPVRSHEQYF. CDR3 nucleotides: TGTGCCAGCATCCGGCCTGTTAGGTCTCACGAGCAGTACTTC. The chain couples TRBV6-5 to TRBJ2-7; D is ambiguous. Germline V gene data show CDR1 as MNHEY and CDR2 as SVGAGI. The CDR3 has 14 residues. V lost 7 bases and J lost 5, with 18 bases in between.

This chain connects TRBV7-9 to TRBJ2-3, with D perhaps TRBD2 (6 bases). V lost 5 bases, J lost 1 base, and 16 bases lay in between. Germline values: CDR1 SEHNR, CDR2 FQNEAQ (reference sequence). This CDR3 contains 16 residues. CDR3 bases: TGTGCCAGCAGCCGGGACTCTGAAAGGGGCACAGATACGCAGTATTTT. As protein: CASSRDSERGTDTQYF.

In nucleotides, the CDR3 is TGTGCCATCAGTGGATCCGGGGAGATCTATGGCTACACCTTC. Protein: CAISGSGEIYGYTF. V is TRBV10-3 and J is TRBJ1-2; D is uncertain. Germline CDR1 is ENHRY and CDR2 is SYGVKD. Trimming took off 4 bases at V and 4 bases at J, with 13 bases between the two ends. This CDR3 spans 14 amino acids.

The V call is TRBV6-4, the J call TRBJ2-7, with 7 positions matching TRBD2. The CDR3 loop spans 14 amino acids. Germline-derived CDR1 and CDR2 are MRHNA and SNTAGT. With 4 bases clipped from V and 1 base from J, the junction kept 4 bases outside the gene matches. DNA of the CDR3: TGTGCCAGCAGTGCCACCGGGGGGTCCTACGAGCAGTACTTC. Its translation is CASSATGGSYEQYF.

Note on this clone: The sample has other DNA sequences that encode this CDR3 too. The rearrangement links TRBV29-1 to TRBJ2-1; weak D call: TRBD1 (5 bases). The CDR3 sequence is 11 residues long. Trimming pared 4 bases from V and 9 bases from J, leaving 10 bases between. In germline, CDR1 is SQVTM, CDR2 ANQGSEA. The chain's CDR3 is CSVVRGGEQFF. CDR3 sequence (DNA): TGCAGCGTTGTTAGGGGCGGTGAGCAGTTCTTC.

The J gene is TRBJ1-2, the V gene TRBV19, with 8 bases fitting TRBD1. With V trimmed by 1 base and J by 4 bases, 11 bases remained unmatched. Per germline, CDR1 LNHDA and CDR2 SQIVND (reference sequence). The CDR3 runs to 17 residues. The CDR3 DNA sequence: TGTGCCAGTAGTATAGCGCGGCAGGGGGCGCGGGGCTATGGCTACACCTTC. This encodes CASSIARQGARGYGYTF.

J is TRBJ2-7 and V is TRBV4-1, with TRBD1 as a possible D gene (5 bases). Trimming removed 1 base from V and 1 base from J, with 8 bases in between. Germline V gene data show CDR1 as MGHRA and CDR2 as YSYEKL. The CDR3 length is 14 residues. CDR3 amino acids: CASSQVHRSYEQYF. The DNA of the CDR3 is TGCGCCAGCAGCCAAGTTCACAGGTCCTACGAGCAGTACTTC.

The rearrangement uses TRBV4-3 and TRBJ2-3; D is unresolved. The V gene lost 2 bases and the J gene lost 4 bases, with 4 bases spanning the gap. Germline CDR1 LGHNA, CDR2 YSLEER. There are 12 residues in the CDR3. The DNA for the CDR3 is TGCGCCAGCAGCCAAACATCAGATACGCAGTATTTT. As protein: CASSQTSDTQYF.

This chain joins TRBV6-5 and TRBJ2-3, with a tentative D call TRBD2 (6 bases). V was cut by 4 bases and J by 2 bases, with 10 bases left in between. CDR1 and CDR2 (germline): MNHEY, SVGAGI. This CDR3 contains 14 residues. CDR3 protein: CASSWTKNTDTQYF. The CDR3 DNA follows: TGTGCCAGCAGTTGGACTAAAAACACAGATACGCAGTATTTT.

The rearrangement links TRBV5-5 to TRBJ2-7; D unresolved. Germline lookup yields CDR1 SGHKS and CDR2 YYEKEE (reference sequence). The CDR3 runs 12 residues. Trimming pared 0 bases from V and 3 bases from J, leaving 4 bases between. As DNA, the CDR3 is TGTGCCAGCAGCTTGGAGCACTACGAGCAGTACTTC. Translation: CASSLEHYEQYF.

The chain couples TRBV29-1 to TRBJ2-3; D gene unclear. CDR3 length equals 12 residues. V lost 3 bases, J lost 2 bases, and 6 bases lay in between. The germline CDR1 and CDR2 sequences are SQVTM and ANQGSEA. The CDR3 region is CSVDQDTDTQYF. The DNA for the CDR3 is TGCAGCGTTGATCAGGACACAGATACGCAGTATTTT.

About this clone: This CDR3 is also generated by other DNA sequences in the sample. The chain uses TRBV5-1 and TRBJ2-7; D may be TRBD2 (5 bases). The CDR3 contains 13 residues. Germline loops: CDR1 SGHRS, CDR2 YFSETQ. Trimming cost V 0 bases and J 3 bases, with 7 bases left between them. The CDR3 region has the DNA TGCGCCAGCAGCTTGGGGGCGGGCTACGAGCAGTACTTC. This translates into CASSLGAGYEQYF.

This clone has only one observation. The J gene is TRBJ2-7, the V gene TRBV25-1; D is perhaps TRBD1 or TRBD2 (6 bases each). CDR3 size: 13 residues. The V and J ends lost 7 bases and 2 bases respectively, with 12 bases between them. Germline CDR1 MGHDK, CDR2 SYGVNS. The CDR3 is CASMSGEAYEQYF. The DNA for the CDR3 is TGTGCCAGCATGTCAGGGGAGGCCTACGAGCAGTACTTC.

This chain joins TRBV9 and TRBJ2-5; 7 bases align to TRBD2. Trimming cost V 0 bases and J 5 bases; bases outside gene matches: 7. CDR1 is SGDLS, CDR2 YYNGEE, per germline. The CDR3 is 15 amino acids. CDR3 amino acids: CASSVGGGSRETQYF. DNA of the CDR3: TGTGCCAGCAGCGTAGGTGGCGGGAGCAGGGAGACCCAGTACTTC. Looking up the rest from reference TRBV9 and TRBJ2-5 gives the full variable domain: DSGVTQTPKHLITATGQRVTLRCSPRSGDLSVYWYQQSLDQGLQFLIQYYNGEERAKGNILERFSAQQFPDLHSELNLSSLELGDSALYFCASSVGGGSRETQYFGPGTRLLVL.

The chain joins TRBV6-5 to TRBJ2-1; 9 positions match TRBD2. Germline V gene sequence: CDR1 MNHEY, CDR2 SVGAGI. Trimming cost V 6 bases and J 5 bases; bases outside gene matches: 8. The CDR3 runs to 15 residues. The CDR3 loop is CASRPGLAIDNEQFF. The CDR3 DNA follows: TGTGCCAGCAGGCCGGGACTAGCAATTGACAATGAGCAGTTCTTC.

The J gene is TRBJ2-7, the V gene TRBV7-8; TRBD2 is a possible D gene (6 bases). The V end lost 5 bases, the J end lost 3 bases, and 20 bases lay between the germline ends. The CDR3 contains 16 residues. CDR1 and CDR2 from the germline V gene are SGHVS and FQNEAQ. The CDR3 sequence is CASSPLGLSLVYEQYF. Here the CDR3 DNA reads TGTGCCAGCAGCCCACTGGGACTCTCCCTCGTCTACGAGCAGTACTTC.

The chain carries TRBV9 and TRBJ2-5; 9 positions match TRBD1. Germline V gene sequence: CDR1 SGDLS, CDR2 YYNGEE. This CDR3 has 17 amino acids. J lost 1 base, V lost 0 bases, and 7 bases had no gene match. The CDR3 DNA is TGTGCCAGCAGCGTAGGAAGGACAGGGGCTTCCCAAGAGACCCAGTACTTC. This sequence encodes CASSVGRTGASQETQYF.

CDR3 loop: CATPRESGGPYEQYF. CDR3 DNA sequence: TGTGCCACCCCCAGGGAATCTGGGGGACCCTACGAGCAGTACTTC. The V gene is TRBV15, the J gene TRBJ2-7; D assignment may be TRBD1 or TRBD2 (5 bases each). This CDR3 is built from 15 residues. Trimming left V 8 bases short and J 2 bases short, with 19 bases between. Germline V CDR1 and CDR2: LNHNV, YYDKDF (reference sequence).

V usage is TRBV6-1 and J usage is TRBJ2-3; D unclear. Germline CDR1 reads MNHNS; CDR2 reads SASEGT. V dropped 2 bases and J dropped 1 base, with 10 bases sitting between them. The CDR3 covers 15 residues. The CDR3 DNA reads as TGTGCCAGCAGTGAATGGGTAGGAGGCACAGATACGCAGTATTTT. Its translation: CASSEWVGGTDTQYF.

The V and J genes are TRBV28 and TRBJ2-1; 8 bases are shared with TRBD1. The CDR3 spans 16 residues. The germline CDR1 and CDR2 sequences are MDHEN and SYDVKM. V was pared by 5 bases and J by 6 bases, with 12 bases of the junction left unmatched. CDR3 coding DNA: TGTGCCAGCAGTCTCCCTGCGGGACAGGCTGTCAATGAGCAGTTCTTC. Translation: CASSLPAGQAVNEQFF.

The CDR3 loop is CASRPDGPYEQYF. For the CDR3, the DNA is TGTGCCAGCAGGCCGGACGGTCCCTACGAGCAGTACTTC. V usage is TRBV6-1 and J usage is TRBJ2-7; D is uncertain. Germline-derived CDR1 and CDR2 are MNHNS and SASEGT. V dropped 6 bases and J dropped 2 bases, with 11 bases sitting between them. The CDR3 is 13 amino acids.

J is TRBJ1-4 and V is TRBV2; the D gene is possibly TRBD1 (5 bases). Germline assignment: CDR1 SNHLY and CDR2 FYNNEI. The CDR3 sequence is 17 residues long. V lost 2 bases to trimming and J lost 0 bases, with 13 bases between them. CDR3 nucleotides: TGTGCCAGCAGTGAAACAGGAATCGGCCCAACTAATGAAAAACTGTTTTTT. Translated: CASSETGIGPTNEKLFF.

This clone showed up just once. The sample holds other DNA sequences that translate to the same CDR3. The chain's CDR3 is CASSYGGGRTEAFF. In DNA, the CDR3 is TGTGCCAGCAGTTACGGGGGCGGTAGAACTGAAGCTTTCTTT. This chain joins TRBV6-5 and TRBJ1-1; weak D call: TRBD1 (6 bases). Trimming removed 2 bases at V and 5 bases at J, with 12 bases between. The CDR3 totals 14 residues. CDR1 and CDR2 (germline): MNHEY, SVGAGI.

As concerns this clone: Within the sample, other DNA sequences also encode this same CDR3. The chain carries TRBV28 and TRBJ1-1; unclear D gene. Trimming took 1 base from V and 1 from J, leaving 4 bases between them. Germline assignment: CDR1 MDHEN and CDR2 SYDVKM. This CDR3 region has 13 residues. This CDR3 is CASSLSENTEAFF. DNA of the CDR3: TGTGCCAGCAGTTTATCAGAGAACACTGAAGCTTTCTTT.

V gene TRBV6-6 combines with J gene TRBJ1-5; 9 bases agree with TRBD1. The junction had 9 bases not matched to a gene; V was cut back by 6 bases and J by 6 bases. Germline lookup yields CDR1 MNHNY and CDR2 SVGAGI (reference sequence). The CDR3 is 15 residues long. CDR3 in amino acids: CASSSQGTGFQPQHF. CDR3 bases: TGTGCCAGCAGCTCACAAGGGACAGGGTTTCAGCCCCAGCATTTT.